These 12 T cell receptor beta chains came from one sample sequenced in a study of T-cell memory formation after mild COVID-19. TCRdb itself ran the 5' RACE reads through MiXCR, one entry per CDR3 protein. This sample has about 320,000 distinct CDR3 sequences; roughly an eighth occur once, and the top ten carry roughly a fifth. Specimen: PBMCs or a T cell subset sorted from them (not recorded which). Receptor source: a young man who had mild COVID-19 (a few samples of this study predate the infection). Cell type and time point are not known.

A few counts support this clonotype. This chain joins TRBV7-9 and TRBJ2-7; TRBD1 or TRBD2 may be the D gene (6 bases each). The CDR3 has 15 amino acids. Per the germline V gene, CDR1 is SEHNR and CDR2 is FQNEAQ (reference sequence). V lost 2 bases and J 4 bases, leaving 15 bases between the germline ends. This CDR3 is CASSLPGGRSYEQYF. The CDR3 DNA reads as TGTGCCAGCAGCTTACCCGGGGGCAGGTCGTACGAGCAGTACTTC.

This clonotype was seen only a few times. This sequence joins TRBV4-3 and TRBJ2-1; D is perhaps TRBD1 or TRBD2 (6 bases each). Germline CDR1 is LGHNA and CDR2 is YSLEER. With 0 bases removed from V and 0 bases from J, the gap between germline ends came to 18 bases. The CDR3 sequence is 19 residues long. Here the CDR3 reads CASSQEGGGQLSSYNEQFF. The CDR3, as DNA: TGCGCCAGCAGCCAAGAAGGAGGGGGGCAATTGAGCTCCTACAATGAGCAGTTCTTC.

This clonotype was observed at least ten times. The chain carries TRBV5-6 and TRBJ1-2; D is perhaps TRBD1 (6 bases). CDR3 size: 12 residues. The germline V gene has CDR1 SGHDT and CDR2 YYEEEE. V shed 4 bases and J shed 5 bases, with 9 bases lying between them. The CDR3 region is CASSEGQYGYTF. The DNA for the CDR3 is TGTGCCAGCAGCGAAGGACAGTATGGCTACACCTTC.

This clonotype was seen only a few times. The V gene is TRBV27, the J gene TRBJ2-7; 7 bases align to TRBD1. CDR3 length: 17 residues. Germline V gives CDR1 MNHEY, CDR2 SMNVEV (reference sequence). V lost 2 bases and J lost 0; bases outside the gene matches: 10. CDR3 nucleotide sequence: TGTGCCAGCAGTTTAACGGACAGGTCCTACAGCTCCTACGAGCAGTACGTC. Translation gives CASSLTDRSYSSYEQYV.

The rearrangement links TRBV12-3 or TRBV12-4 to TRBJ1-6; a weak D match, TRBD1 (6 bases). V dropped 8 bases and J dropped 7 bases, with 18 bases sitting between them. The length of the CDR3 is 15 residues. The CDR3 DNA reads TGTGCCAGCGGACCCCAGGGGCCGAGCAATTCACCCCTCCACTTT. Protein: CASGPQGPSNSPLHF.

This clonotype was detected a few times. CDR3 bases: TGTGCCAGCAGCTTAAATGGGCGGGAGCAGTTCTTC. It translates to CASSLNGREQFF. This chain connects TRBV7-9 to TRBJ2-1, with D unresolved. Trimming took off 2 bases at V and 10 bases at J, with 9 bases between the two ends. The germline V gene encodes CDR1 SEHNR and CDR2 FQNEAQ (reference sequence). The CDR3 is 12 amino acids.

This clonotype has only a few counts. This rearrangement joins TRBV6-2 or TRBV6-3 to TRBJ2-7, with D perhaps assigned TRBD1 or TRBD2 (5 bases each). Germline assignment: CDR1 MNHEY and CDR2 SVGEGT. CDR3 length: 13 amino acids. Trimming shortened V by 4 bases and J by 3 bases, and 10 bases separated the two germline ends. CDR3 coding DNA: TGTGCCAGCAGTTCCCGGGACGTCTACGAGCAGTACGTC. Encoded protein: CASSSRDVYEQYV.

This clonotype was detected a few times. This chain joins TRBV4-1 and TRBJ2-5, with a weak D call TRBD1 (7 bases). Germline CDR1 MGHRA, CDR2 YSYEKL. This CDR3 region has 17 residues. V lost 1 base and J lost 5, with 20 bases in between. CDR3: CASSQGFRGIGGETQYF. The CDR3 DNA sequence: TGCGCCAGCAGCCAAGGGTTCAGGGGGATTGGGGGGGAGACCCAGTACTTC.

This chain connects TRBV9 to TRBJ1-1; 7 bases agree with TRBD1. This CDR3 contains 15 residues. V lost 3 bases to trimming and J lost 4 bases; unmatched junction nucleotides: 9. Germline loops: CDR1 SGDLS, CDR2 YYNGEE. The CDR3 DNA sequence: TGTGCCAGCAGCGCCAGACAGGGTAGTAGCACTGAAGCTTTCTTT. Protein: CASSARQGSSTEAFF.

This clonotype came up a few times. V and J are TRBV7-3 and TRBJ1-6, with D tentatively TRBD1 (6 bases). The V and J ends lost 5 bases and 7 bases respectively, with 12 bases between them. The CDR3 extends over 14 amino acids. CDR1 and CDR2 (germline): SGHTA, FQGTGA. CDR3 protein: CASSPGTPNSPLHF. The CDR3 DNA follows: TGTGCCAGCAGCCCCGGGACACCGAATTCACCCCTCCACTTT.

Only a few counts were recorded for this clonotype. The germline gene is not matched at one end of the junction; a read error may be the cause. The rearrangement links TRBV7-8 to TRBJ1-5; 8 nucleotides align to TRBD1. Germline CDR1 reads SGHVS; CDR2 reads FQNEAQ. This CDR3 region has 17 residues. CDR3 sequence (DNA): TGTGCCAGCAGCAAGGATACAGGGGGGTCTAGCTATCAGCCCCAGCATTTT. Translating it yields CASSKDTGGSSYQPQHF.

This clonotype was detected a few times. This chain's CDR3 is CASSINPGSYNSPLHF. DNA for the CDR3: TGTGCCAGCAGCATAAACCCGGGCTCCTATAATTCACCCCTCCACTTT. The chain employs TRBV5-6 and TRBJ1-6, with unresolved D. V dropped 4 bases and J dropped 0 bases, with 11 bases sitting between them. The CDR3 loop spans 16 amino acids. Germline CDR1 reads SGHDT; CDR2 reads YYEEEE.